Each of the 5 T cell receptor beta chains below was sequenced from the same sample in a study of read filtering for tumor transcriptome and immune sequencing. Molecular barcoded adaptors covering alpha/delta and beta/gamma chains were used on approximately 440 ng RNA. TCRdb re-derived calls from the reads in MiXCR, one entry per CDR3 protein. The sample records some 80,000 distinct CDR3 sequences, approximately 13% being singletons. Sequencing used a population of CD138-negative cells sorted from bone marrow. The source of these receptors is a donor at least 40 years old with multiple myeloma.

This clonotype came up a few times. The chain has TRBV4-2 and TRBJ2-3; the D gene is possibly TRBD1 (5 bases). V lost 5 bases to trimming and J lost 5 bases, with 20 bases between them. Per the germline V gene, CDR1 is LGHNA and CDR2 is YNFKEQ. The CDR3 loop spans 16 amino acids. The CDR3 reads CASSFSGQGGEDTQYF. The CDR3 DNA is TGTGCCAGCAGCTTTTCCGGGCAGGGCGGAGAAGATACGCAGTATTTT.

This clonotype was observed at least ten times. The rearrangement links TRBV5-1 to TRBJ2-5, with 7 bases aligning to TRBD1. This CDR3 is 15 amino acids long. Germline V lookup: CDR1 SGHRS, CDR2 YFSETQ. V shed 2 bases and J 5 bases; nucleotides not matched to a gene: 9. Written as DNA, the CDR3 is TGCGCCAGCAGCTTAGCACGACAGGGATCGGAGACCCAGTACTTC. Protein product: CASSLARQGSETQYF.

The table lists this clonotype with a few counts. This chain uses TRBV7-8 with TRBJ2-7, with TRBD2 as a possible D gene (6 bases). This CDR3 spans 16 amino acids. V was pared by 1 base and J by 5 bases, with 18 bases between. Germline loops: CDR1 SGHVS, CDR2 FQNEAQ. The CDR3 loop is CASSLGLAGQPHEQYF. In DNA form, the CDR3 reads TGTGCCAGCAGCTTAGGTCTGGCGGGGCAGCCCCACGAGCAGTACTTC.

Many counts were recorded for this clonotype. The V and J genes are TRBV7-9 and TRBJ2-1; D uncertain. Germline V gene data show CDR1 as SEHNR and CDR2 as FQNEAQ (reference sequence). The CDR3 extends over 14 amino acids. Trimming took 1 base from V and 1 from J, leaving 5 bases between them. The CDR3 region is CASSLGGSYNEQFF. The CDR3 DNA sequence: TGTGCCAGCAGCTTAGGGGGTTCCTACAATGAGCAGTTCTTC. Full variable domain (outside the CDR3, taken from reference TRBV7-9 and TRBJ2-1): DTGVSQNPRHKITKRGQNVTFRCDPISEHNRLYWYRQTLGQGPEFLTYFQNEAQLEKSRLLSDRFSAERPKGSFSTLEIQRTEQGDSAMYLCASSLGGSYNEQFFGPGTRLTVL.

This clonotype was seen ten or more times. The chain links TRBV7-2 to TRBJ1-4, with D hard to call. The CDR3 consists of 14 residues. In germline, CDR1 is SGHTA, CDR2 FQGNSA. V lost 5 bases to trimming and J lost 0 bases, with 7 bases between them. CDR3 protein: CASSPAPTNEKLFF. The CDR3 region has the DNA TGTGCCAGCAGCCCCGCTCCAACTAATGAAAAACTGTTTTTT.